This paragraph reports one T cell receptor (beta chain). Its target is unknown. This entry belongs to a study of T cell responses to AZD1222 COVID-19 vaccine. Second-dose schedules of about 4 or about 12 weeks were combined. The method was immunoSEQ multiplex PCR; TCRdb's version includes in-frame clones alone and lacks a portion of them. The sample shows about 200,000 clones, 85% to 95% of them seen only once. Overall study results and limits: Donors were chiefly white British, with a greater number of females, and clonal diversity was perhaps underestimated. CD4 TCRs associated with vaccination spanned spike, dominating at 160-218 and 743-854.

The sequence was collected from an adult who received the AZD1222 COVID-19 vaccine. The sequenced sample was peripheral blood, obtained 28 days after the second AZD1222 dose.

The CDR3 protein is CASSYGGPNYGYTF. The CDR3 bases are TGTGCCAGCAGTTACGGCGGTCCTAACTATGGCTACACCTTC. The rearrangement uses TRBV6-5 and TRBJ1-2; no clear D. Germline V lookup: CDR1 MNHEY, CDR2 SVGAGI. The CDR3 is 14 amino acids. Trimming cost V 2 bases and J 0 bases, with 7 bases left between them.